Below are 3 T cell receptor beta chains sequenced from a single sample in a study of blood T cells in healthy people across ages. Alongside a J-beta primer mix, a sample-barcoded 5' primer served in a second PCR lasting roughly 7 to 11 cycles. TCRdb ran MiXCR on the 5' RACE reads and lists one entry per CDR3 protein. Of around 900,000 distinct CDR3 sequences in the sample, about 30% were seen once. Material for sequencing was blood. The receptor source for this set is a woman over 75 in good health.

This chain uses TRBV27 with TRBJ2-3; the match to TRBD2 covers 9 bases. V gave up 2 bases and J gave up 6 bases; unmatched junction bases: 9. The CDR3 covers 16 residues. CDR1 is MNHEY, CDR2 SMNVEV, per germline (reference sequence). The DNA of the CDR3 is TGTGCCAGCAGTTTAGGGCGGGGGGGCGGTGGTGATACGCAGTATTTT. This translates into CASSLGRGGGGDTQYF.

This clonotype appeared many times. This chain connects TRBV20-1 to TRBJ2-3; 10 bases map to TRBD2. The length of the CDR3 is 16 residues. The V and J ends lost 0 bases and 2 bases, in that order; junction bases with no gene match: 5. Germline assignment: CDR1 DFQATT and CDR2 SNEGSKA (reference sequence). The CDR3: CSARDPSGGYTDTQYF. The CDR3 DNA is TGCAGTGCTAGAGACCCTAGCGGGGGCTACACAGATACGCAGTATTTT.

This rearrangement joins TRBV3-1 to TRBJ2-5, with 11 bases lining up with TRBD1. The CDR3 runs to 20 residues. Germline lookup yields CDR1 LGHDT and CDR2 YNNKEL (reference sequence). J gave up 1 base and V 4 bases, and 17 bases lay outside the gene matches. In nucleotides, the CDR3 is TGTGCCAGCAGCCGATCCCAGCCAGGACAGGGGGCTGGGTTCCAAGAGACCCAGTACTTC. Protein: CASSRSQPGQGAGFQETQYF.